The clone carrying this TCR beta chain was found a few times. This record comes from a study of naive and memory T cell subsets. An oligonucleotide containing a UMI was ligated to the 3' end of TCR cDNA. Input was about 1 to 1,100 ng of DNase-treated total RNA without cell sorting. Ligated cDNA underwent four rounds of PCR with nested alpha and beta constant region primers and SP2. Each CDR3 protein is one row after TCRdb ran MiXCR on the 5' RACE reads. The table records roughly 60,000 distinct CDR3 sequences, under 8.5% of them present only once. The CDR3 length is 15 residues. Trimming took 1 base from V and 0 from J, leaving 8 bases between them. CDR1 is MNHEY, CDR2 SMNVEV, per germline (reference sequence).

The sequence came from a male donor in good health. This chain links TRBV27 with TRBJ2-3; no definite D call. CDR3 sequence reads: CASSLYDLSTDTQYF. For the CDR3, the DNA is TGTGCCAGCAGTTTATATGATCTCAGCACAGATACGCAGTATTTT.